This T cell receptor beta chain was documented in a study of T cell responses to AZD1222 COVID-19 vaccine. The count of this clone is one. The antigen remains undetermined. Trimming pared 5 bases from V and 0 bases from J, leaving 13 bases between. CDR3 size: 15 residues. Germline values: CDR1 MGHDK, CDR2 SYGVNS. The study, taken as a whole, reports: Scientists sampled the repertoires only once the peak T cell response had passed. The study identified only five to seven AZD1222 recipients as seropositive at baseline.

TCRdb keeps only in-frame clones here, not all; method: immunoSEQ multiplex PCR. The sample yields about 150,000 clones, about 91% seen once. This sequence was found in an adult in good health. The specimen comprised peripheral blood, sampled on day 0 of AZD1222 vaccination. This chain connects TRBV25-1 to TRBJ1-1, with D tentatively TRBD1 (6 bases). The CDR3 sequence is CASSRGTDMNTEAFF. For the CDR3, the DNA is TGTGCCAGCAGTAGGGGGACGGATATGAACACTGAAGCTTTCTTT.